The entry that follows covers one T cell receptor (beta chain) sequence. No antigen is known for it. Qualities for individual bases were not recorded, and no much larger clone is one base off. The sample comes from a study of cytomegalovirus exposure and HLA in healthy donors (dated by TCRdb to the late 2010s). For context, the study as a whole: In an earlier analysis of about 560 of the donors, 276 Gb of sequence data and 100 million or so unique TCR beta sequences from 180 million or so T cells were reported. An early release covering some 640 HLA-typed donors comprised 300 to 350 gigabases of sequencing data and roughly 85 million unique TCR sequences. A later genetic analysis took genome-wide SNP genotypes for about 65% of the 666 donors and used that subset as a discovery cohort. The study aimed to test whether signatures of past pathogen exposure could be identified by cataloging public T cell receptors. The study used immunosequencing to profile the T cell repertoires of 666 subjects and linked those repertoires to cytomegalovirus serostatus. Rather than using new phenotypic data, the later analysis identified candidate immune exposures from TCR beta sequences and from how often those sequences occurred across donors. The genetic ancestry cluster associated with self-reported Caucasian donors included around 76% of the roughly 400 genotyped donors. Among a few hundred genotyped donors of the cohort, an average of about 240,000 unique TCR beta nucleotide sequences were sequenced per donor, roughly 18% of them non-productive. A later analysis re-examined previously published TCR beta repertoires from 600 to 700 donors and added high-resolution HLA genotyping to investigate patterns of TCR occurrence. The number of typed donors differed by locus: about 620-640 for A, B, C, DRB1 and DQB1; 500 to 550 for DQA1; some 610 for DPA1; and some 430 for DPB1. An earlier analysis of fewer than 750 of the donors used high-throughput TCR beta sequencing to judge whether each TCR beta V gene segment behaved as functional or pseudogenic. Several DR-DQ haplotypes were treated as single units for association and clustering because of strong linkage in the cohort. The study combined high-throughput TCR immunosequencing, statistical association of individual TCRs with disease status, and machine learning to predict cytomegalovirus infection status. Every discovery cohort repertoire had been produced on one sequencing platform. Alongside the repertoire data, information on donor age, sex, ethnicity and CMV serostatus was compiled. In addition to the first cohort of roughly 670 subjects, a separate validation cohort of approximately 110 different subjects was used. HLA typing covered class I and class II loci at four-digit resolution. General conclusions and limits of the study: Immune exposure information for the cohort was limited to CMV serostatus. Because some donors lacked HLA typing at each locus, the association tests relied only on the typed subset. According to a later genetic analysis, donors in an Asian-associated ancestry cluster had fewer N-insertions in productive TCRs than the roughly 670-donor mean. According to a later analysis, most CMV-associated TCR beta chains appeared to be HLA-restricted, and the HLA associations seemed to be driven largely by CMV exposure. An earlier analysis of approximately 540 of the donors showed that most TCR beta V segments appeared in productive rearrangements either about 87% or about 30% of the time, which broadly matched IMGT annotations. Roughly uniform sequencing depth across donors was assumed in presence/absence analyses, although this assumption may not hold. In a later genetic analysis, a missense DCLRE1C variant was associated with V-gene and J-gene trimming of TCR beta chains, and the association was replicated in an independent cohort. A later analysis found that HLA-associated TCR beta chains were more clonally expanded and had lower generation probabilities than equally common non-associated chains. At a false discovery rate of 0.05, a later analysis linked 16,000 or so TCR beta sequences to specific HLA alleles. When HLA alleles, especially DR and DQ, strongly co-occurred, TCR associations were difficult to assign to individual alleles. While some public TCRs were present in many individuals, most TCR sequences turned up only very rarely across donors. The sequencing pipeline was judged likely to have produced a cluster of highly shared sequence variants as a technical artifact. Several of the top co-occurrence clusters appeared to be linked to parvovirus B19, influenza, CMV and Epstein-Barr virus, according to a later analysis. A further reported finding was that TCR beta sequences accurately predicted the HLA-A and HLA-B alleles for most subjects in the first cohort. The study listed approximately 150 TCR beta chains as associated with cytomegalovirus. Because counts were too low, about 15 rarely observed V segments, including chromosome 9 orphons, were left out of the earlier analysis of about 500 of the donors. The cohort was sequenced for TCR beta chains only, and without alpha or paired-chain data the features that could be detected were limited. In vitro tests confirmed that a few of the cytomegalovirus-associated TCR beta chains recognize cytomegalovirus antigens. Some IMGT-functional V segments, including TRBV6-2 and TRBV6-3, could not be distinguished by the 87-base-pair reads and were therefore excluded. According to the authors, the approach could potentially be generalized to other disease states and immunological phenotypes. The classifier was reported to diagnose cytomegalovirus status with high specificity and sensitivity in both the original cohort and the validation cohort. According to a later analysis, TCR association rates differed among HLA loci, with DRB1 alleles showing the most associated TCRs and HLA-C alleles showing the fewest. Linkage disequilibrium might explain the correlated functional status among segregating V segments, but an unknown experimental factor could not be ruled out.

Library construction relied on the immunoSEQ multiplex PCR assay. For the multiplex PCR, a mixture combining 60 forward primers for TCR Vbeta segments and 13 reverse primers for TCR Jbeta segments was used. Amplification of the CDR3 region of rearranged TCR beta genes was performed with a multiplex PCR assay on genomic DNA. The Illumina HiSeq System was used to sequence the amplified TCR beta libraries as 87-base-pair reads. On the authors' methods: A later analysis tallied roughly 80 million unique TCR beta chains across the 660 or so repertoires, and around 12 million of those chains were shared by two or more donors. A nearest-neighbor algorithm error-corrected the raw reads and collapsed the reads into unique sequences, merging closely related sequences to remove PCR and sequencing errors. V, D and J gene segments were assigned by aligning CDR3 sequences to IMGT reference sequences. Each retained sequence needed at least a six-nucleotide match to both a V gene segment and a J gene segment. A rearrangement counted as productive if the CDR3 had no stop codons and remained in frame with V and J, and every other rearrangement counted as non-productive. CDR3 was defined by IMGT convention, running from the second conserved V-encoded cysteine to the conserved J-encoded phenylalanine. The earlier analysis of a few hundred of the donors excluded any sequence lacking an unambiguous match to a single V gene segment. An earlier analysis of several hundred of the donors called V segments functional above 56.7% productive rearrangements and segregating when the between-donor standard deviation exceeded 5%. To diagnose cytomegalovirus status from the catalog of TCR beta chain sequences, a statistical classification framework was built. In a later analysis, V and J genes were assigned by comparing TCR nucleotide sequences against IMGT/GENE-DB human TR gene sequences. A later analysis assigned CDR3 sequences and most-parsimonious VDJ recombination scenarios with the TCRdist pipeline. In a later analysis, each TCR beta chain was defined by its CDR3 amino acid sequence together with its V-gene family, and reads without a unique V-gene family were excluded. As a way to deal with suspected cross-contamination and a sequencing artifact, a later analysis dropped approximately 570 nucleotide sequences that were highly shared and had low generation probability. In a later analysis, a clonal expansion index was calculated for each public chain from normalized within-repertoire ranks of inferred template counts. In a later analysis, generation probabilities were computed using a VDJ recombination model fitted to out-of-frame rearrangements, and the results were checked against IGoR. A later analysis scored TCR-TCR, TCR-HLA and TCR-CMV co-occurrence with hypergeometric tests, applying a repertoire-size bias correction to TCR pairs. To estimate false discovery rates, a later analysis permuted the HLA or CMV assignments 20 times. In a later analysis, co-occurring TCRs were grouped using DBSCAN, with TCRdist sequence similarity added in when clustering inside HLA-allele-positive subsets. Repertoires with fewer than 30,000 or more than 120,000 public chains were left out of co-occurrence clustering, as were several repertoires with anomalous nucleotide sharing. The immuneACCESS repertoire file appears here via TCRdb, limited to in-frame rearrangements. These files lack a portion of the clones; in checked studies, under half of the deficit traces to unresolved V genes, and the cause of the others is not known. That table gives V, J and clone size, and the DNA gave D and trimming. The sample table shows 85,000 to 100,000 clones, and approximately 84% are seen once. Clones ranked in the top ten supply roughly 1.1% of the sample.

The cohort consisted of 666 healthy bone marrow donors. At the time of sampling, all cohort members were nominally healthy, though unrecorded immune exposures were likely present. The donor was CMV seropositive and belonged to the group of 250 to 350 seropositive cohort members. Each donor provided a peripheral blood sample, and peripheral blood mononuclear cells were used for TCR beta sequencing. Genomic DNA extraction from the blood cell samples was performed with the Qiagen DNeasy Blood Extraction Kit. Trimming leaves V shorter by 7 bases and J shorter by 2 bases, with the junction holding 7 bases beyond the gene matches. As encoded in the germline V gene, CDR1 is SGHRS while CDR2 is YFSETQ. Its CDR3 holds 14 amino acids, cysteine through phenylalanine. Solely the CDR3 DNA is kept, with 42 bases framed from the first base.

This TCR was sampled from a girl aged 2 to 9 in good health and CMV-seropositive. The V gene is TRBV5-1 and the J gene is TRBJ2-7, with TRBD1 identical over 9 junction bases. The sequencing input was PBMCs. CDR3 loop: CASGTGLGTYEQYF. The bases are TGCGCCAGCGGGACAGGGCTAGGGACCTACGAGCAGTACTTC.